This TCR beta chain was found in a study of blood T cell repertoires in COVID-19. Study summary: COVID-19 samples from acute and convalescent phases originated in the United States, Italy and Spain. Sources were T cells, B-cell-depleted T cells, or PBMCs; the material itself was cDNA or gDNA.

This CDR3 comprises 15 residues. The germline V gene encodes CDR1 MGHRA and CDR2 YSYEKL. V trimming: 4 bases; J trimming: 4 bases; junction bases outside the gene matches: 9. Followed longitudinally, the Seattle patients had been enrolled during active infection. How the authors handled the data: Estimation of nucleated cell counts relied on the amplification of reference gene primers. Only in-frame clones appear in the TCRdb table, and some are missing; sequencing was by immunoSEQ multiplex PCR. V and J calls and clone size are those listed in that table; D and trimming were worked out from the DNA. The sample includes hundreds of thousands of clones, 65% to 90% of them seen just once.

The sample was peripheral blood. This clonotype originated in a man between 50 and 59 years old with COVID-19, enrolled during active disease. The chain is built from TRBV4-1 and TRBJ1-2; 7 bases are shared with TRBD1. The CDR3 reads CASSPRDRDSYGYTF. The CDR3 DNA follows: TGCGCCAGCAGCCCGAGGGACAGAGACTCCTATGGCTACACCTTC.